A single sample gave rise to the 27 T cell receptor beta chains below, sequenced in a study of regulatory T cells in long-lasting Graves disease. TCR beta libraries were built with iRepertoire HTBI primers and Arm-PCR of CDR3 regions. TCRdb called the multiplex PCR reads again in MiXCR, with one record for every CDR3 protein. The sample consists of about 500,000 distinct CDR3 sequences, around 11% of them appearing once. Time point specified: newly diagnosed GD, antithyroid drugs for less than 3 months. Researchers made the TCR library from RNA that was extracted from PBMCs. These same data were also listed under a study on T cells in Graves' hyperthyroidism and ophthalmopathy.

The material sequenced was peripheral blood mononuclear cells (PBMCs), taken at new diagnosis, from a patient treated with antithyroid drugs. Every receptor here comes from a woman in her thirties with Graves disease.

This clonotype was recorded a few times. The chain joins TRBV9 to TRBJ1-1, with a weak D call TRBD1 (6 bases). Germline V gives CDR1 SGDLS, CDR2 YYNGEE. Trimming left V 1 base short and J 1 base short, with 14 bases between. CDR3 size: 16 residues. CDR3 amino acids: CASSVNTGTTNTEAFF. CDR3 DNA: TGTGCCAGCAGCGTAAATACCGGGACAACGAACACTGAAGCTTTCTTT.

This clonotype was picked up a small number of times. The V call is TRBV19, the J call TRBJ1-5, with 7 bases fitting TRBD1. There are 14 residues in the CDR3. Germline CDR1 is LNHDA and CDR2 is SQIVND (reference sequence). Unmatched junction bases numbered 10, after V lost 6 bases and J lost 8 bases. The CDR3 here is CASSLRGPLKPQHF. CDR3 DNA sequence: TGTGCCAGTAGCCTGAGGGGGCCTCTGAAGCCCCAGCATTTT.

V and J are TRBV15 and TRBJ1-4, with TRBD1 matching 7 bases. Per germline, CDR1 LNHNV and CDR2 YYDKDF (reference sequence). The CDR3 sequence is 15 residues long. The J segment lost 10 bases and the V segment lost 5 bases, leaving 13 bases of the junction unmatched. CDR3 bases: TGTGCCACCAGCGGGCAGACAGGGATTGAGGGAAAACTGTTTTTT. It codes for CATSGQTGIEGKLFF.

There are many counts of this clonotype. The genes are TRBV10-3 and TRBJ2-1, with 12 bases aligning to TRBD2. Germline loops: CDR1 ENHRY, CDR2 SYGVKD. The CDR3 contains 17 residues. Germline trimming cut 5 bases from V and 6 bases from J; bases unmatched to any gene: 11. The CDR3 loop is CAISRALLAGGPNEQFF. The CDR3 nucleotides are TGTGCCATCAGTCGGGCCTTACTAGCGGGAGGACCCAATGAGCAGTTCTTC.

This clonotype was detected many times. The genes are TRBV2 and TRBJ1-5; D gene unclear. The CDR3 has 14 residues. Looked up from germline, CDR1 is SNHLY and CDR2 is FYNNEI. The V end lost 2 bases, the J end lost 3 bases, and 8 bases lay between the germline ends. CDR3 region: CASSEQAFNQPQHF. As DNA, the CDR3 is TGTGCCAGCAGTGAACAGGCCTTCAATCAGCCCCAGCATTTT.

This clonotype was observed at least ten times. The chain couples TRBV2 to TRBJ1-5; D possibly corresponds to TRBD1 (6 bases). V lost 2 bases to trimming and J lost 9 bases, with 14 bases between them. CDR1 and CDR2 from the germline V gene are SNHLY and FYNNEI. The CDR3 is 14 amino acids. The CDR3 nucleotides read TGTGCCAGCAGTGAAATAACGGAACAGGGGCCCCAGCATTTT. As protein: CASSEITEQGPQHF.

The sample holds many counts of this clonotype. The DNA of the CDR3 is TGCGCCAGCAGTCGTCAGGGGACGGTCTCTGAAGCTTTCTTT. It specifies CASSRQGTVSEAFF. The J gene is TRBJ1-1, the V gene TRBV5-1, with D maybe TRBD1 (6 bases). The CDR3 loop spans 14 amino acids. The V end was cut by 5 bases, the J end by 6 bases, with 17 bases between. Germline V CDR1 and CDR2: SGHRS, YFSETQ.

The chain links TRBV2 to TRBJ2-1; 8 bases are shared with TRBD2. The CDR3 is 15 amino acids. Germline CDR1 SNHLY, CDR2 FYNNEI. V gave up 2 bases and J gave up 9 bases; unmatched junction bases: 9. Here the CDR3 reads CASSERSGLGFEQFF. CDR3 bases: TGTGCCAGCAGTGAAAGGTCGGGACTAGGCTTTGAGCAGTTCTTC.

Many counts were recorded for this clonotype. The V and J genes are TRBV28 and TRBJ1-2, with D possibly matching TRBD1 (6 bases). V was cut by 4 bases and J by 7 bases, with 16 bases left in between. This CDR3 spans 14 amino acids. The germline gives CDR1 MDHEN, CDR2 SYDVKM. The DNA for the CDR3 is TGTGCCAGCAGTTCGACAGGTGCCGCCCCTGGCTACACCTTC. Encoded protein: CASSSTGAAPGYTF.

This clonotype was observed many times. The chain joins TRBV7-9 to TRBJ2-1; the D is unclear. CDR3 length: 11 residues. The V end lost 3 bases, the J end lost 9 bases, and 6 bases lay between the germline ends. The germline V gene has CDR1 SEHNR and CDR2 FQNEAQ (reference sequence). CDR3 bases: TGTGCCAGCAGCTTCTCTCTTGAGCAGTTCTTC. This sequence encodes CASSFSLEQFF.

This chain connects TRBV13 to TRBJ1-2; the D is unclear. There are 16 residues in the CDR3. Looked up from germline, CDR1 is PRHDT and CDR2 is FYEKMQ (reference sequence). V was clipped by 0 bases and J by 1 base, with 12 bases between them. This CDR3 is CASSLGRAEYNYGYTF. In DNA, the CDR3 is TGTGCCAGCAGCTTAGGCCGGGCAGAGTATAACTATGGCTACACCTTC. The entire variable domain, with the rest obtained from reference TRBV13 and TRBJ1-2, is as follows: AAGVIQSPRHLIKEKRETATLKCYPIPRHDTVYWYQQGPGQDPQFLISFYEKMQSDKGSIPDRFSAQQFSDYHSELNMSSLELGDSALYFCASSLGRAEYNYGYTFGSGTRLTVV.

This clonotype was observed many times. This chain joins TRBV7-9 and TRBJ2-1; 13 nucleotides line up with TRBD2. CDR1 and CDR2 from the germline V gene are SEHNR and FQNEAQ (reference sequence). CDR3 length equals 16 residues. Trimming took 1 base from V and 9 from J; bases not matched to a gene: 6. The CDR3 nucleotides are TGTGCCAGCAGCTTAGATGGACTAGCGGGAGAGGTTGAGCAGTTCTTC. Its translation is CASSLDGLAGEVEQFF.

The table lists this clonotype with a few counts. The chain recombines TRBV24-1 with TRBJ2-1; unclear D gene. Per the germline V gene, CDR1 is KGHDR and CDR2 is SFDVKD. There are 13 residues in the CDR3. The V and J ends lost 9 bases and 3 bases respectively, with 11 bases between them. The CDR3 loop is CATSNVNYNEQFF. CDR3 coding DNA: TGTGCCACCTCCAACGTCAACTACAATGAGCAGTTCTTC.

The V gene is TRBV19, the J gene TRBJ2-7; 7 positions agree with TRBD1. CDR1 is LNHDA, CDR2 SQIVND, per germline (reference sequence). The CDR3 sequence is 14 residues long. J was trimmed by 2 bases and V by 10 bases; bases with no gene match: 11. CDR3 protein: CATSPATGAYEQYF. The CDR3 DNA reads TGTGCCACCTCCCCCGCCACAGGGGCCTACGAGCAGTACTTC.

CDR3 region: CASTLLAGGPYEQYF. The CDR3 nucleotides are TGTGCCAGCACCCTACTAGCGGGAGGTCCCTACGAGCAGTACTTC. The rearrangement links TRBV12-3 or TRBV12-4 to TRBJ2-7, with 12 bases aligning to TRBD2. CDR3 length equals 15 residues. V lost 7 bases and J lost 2; bases outside the gene matches: 6.

This clonotype was seen more than once but under ten times. The chain couples TRBV20-1 to TRBJ1-2; no firm D call. CDR3 length equals 15 residues. The germline gives CDR1 DFQATT, CDR2 SNEGSKA (reference sequence). Trimming took off 0 bases at V and 5 bases at J, with 16 bases between the two ends. CDR3 sequence: CSARDAGRSSYGYTF. DNA of the CDR3: TGCAGTGCTAGAGATGCGGGCCGATCGTCTTATGGCTACACCTTC.

This clonotype occurred a few times. J is TRBJ1-3 and V is TRBV6-1, with D tentatively TRBD1 (6 bases). V was pared by 4 bases and J by 4 bases, with 11 bases between. The germline CDR1 and CDR2 sequences are MNHNS and SASEGT. This CDR3 region has 14 residues. CDR3: CASSARDKGNTIYF. The CDR3 nucleotides are TGTGCCAGCAGTGCCCGGGACAAAGGAAACACCATATATTTT.

There are many counts of this clonotype. The V call is TRBV7-3, the J call TRBJ2-5; TRBD1 is a possible D gene (8 bases). This CDR3 is 16 amino acids long. V lost 0 bases and J lost 3, with 14 bases in between. Germline V gene data show CDR1 as SGHTA and CDR2 as FQGTGA. The CDR3, as DNA: TGTGCCAGCAGCTTAACTGGACAGGGAGGGGAAGAGACCCAGTACTTC. Translation gives CASSLTGQGGEETQYF.

The chain is built from TRBV13 and TRBJ2-2, with TRBD2 matching 12 bases. Trimming cost V 5 bases and J 3 bases; bases outside gene matches: 10. CDR1 PRHDT and CDR2 FYEKMQ come from the germline V gene (reference sequence). The CDR3 is made up of 18 amino acids. The CDR3 DNA is TGTGCCAGCAGCCGACTAGCGGGAGCGTTTACGGACACCGGGGAGCTGTTTTTT. Amino acids: CASSRLAGAFTDTGELFF.

Many counts were recorded for this clonotype. The chain uses TRBV19 and TRBJ2-3; 7 nucleotides match TRBD2. CDR1 LNHDA and CDR2 SQIVND come from the germline V gene (reference sequence). V dropped 6 bases and J dropped 3; count of bases not matched to a gene: 9. This CDR3 contains 15 residues. For the CDR3, the DNA is TGTGCCAGTAGAAAGACTAGCCTGACTACAGATACGCAGTATTTT. Protein: CASRKTSLTTDTQYF. The full variable domain, with the rest looked up from reference TRBV19 and TRBJ2-3, is DGGITQSPKYLFRKEGQNVTLSCEQNLNHDAMYWYRQDPGQGLRLIYYSQIVNDFQKGDIAEGYSVSREKKESFPLTVTSAQKNPTAFYLCASRKTSLTTDTQYFGPGTRLTVL.

The table lists this clonotype with many counts. The CDR3 sequence is CASSLNPGANTGELFF. Written as DNA, the CDR3 is TGTGCCAGCAGCTTAAACCCGGGAGCGAACACCGGGGAGCTGTTTTTT. J is TRBJ2-2 and V is TRBV11-2; D perhaps matches TRBD2 (6 bases). Trimming took 2 bases from V and 0 from J, leaving 10 bases between them. CDR3 size: 16 residues. CDR1 is SGHAT, CDR2 FQNNGV, per germline.

This CDR3 reads CASSLPDIQETQYF. For the CDR3, the DNA is TGCGCCAGCAGCTTGCCCGACATACAAGAGACCCAGTACTTC. V gene TRBV5-1 combines with J gene TRBJ2-5; D unclear. Trimming removed 1 base from V and 2 bases from J, with 9 bases in between. From germline, CDR1 is SGHRS and CDR2 YFSETQ. The CDR3 has 14 residues. Combining the CDR3 with reference TRBV5-1 and TRBJ2-5 gives the whole variable domain KAGVTQTPRYLIKTRGQQVTLSCSPISGHRSVSWYQQTPGQGLQFLFEYFSETQRNKGNFPGRFSGRQFSNSRSEMNVSTLELGDSALYLCASSLPDIQETQYFGPGTRLLVL.

This clonotype showed up many times. The chain links TRBV20-1 to TRBJ2-7; TRBD2 matches 13 bases. The CDR3 is 15 residues long. CDR1 is DFQATT and CDR2 is SNEGSKA in the germline V gene (reference sequence). With 3 bases clipped from V and 5 bases from J, the junction kept 7 bases outside the gene matches. The CDR3 sequence is CSASRGLAGVNEQYF. The DNA for the CDR3 is TGCAGTGCTAGTAGAGGACTAGCGGGAGTTAACGAGCAGTACTTC.

A few counts support this clonotype. This chain connects TRBV19 to TRBJ1-2; 7 bases map to TRBD1. The germline CDR1 and CDR2 sequences are LNHDA and SQIVND (reference sequence). The CDR3 length is 19 residues. The V segment lost 2 bases and the J segment 4 bases; nucleotides outside the gene matches: 19. The DNA for the CDR3 is TGTGCCAGTAGTATAAGAGGCAACAGGGGATTACAAATCCGCTATGGCTACACCTTC. Translation gives CASSIRGNRGLQIRYGYTF.

This clonotype has a count of ten or more. J is TRBJ1-1 and V is TRBV28; TRBD1 matches 8 bases. Per germline, CDR1 MDHEN and CDR2 SYDVKM. The length of the CDR3 is 15 residues. V lost 3 bases and J lost 5; bases outside the gene matches: 8. For the CDR3, the DNA is TGTGCCAGCAGTTTTTTGCGACAGGGGCGGACTGAAGCTTTCTTT. Residues: CASSFLRQGRTEAFF.

The table lists this clonotype with a few counts. This sequence joins TRBV20-1 and TRBJ2-1; TRBD2 matches at 8 bases. V dropped 7 bases and J dropped 2; count of bases not matched to a gene: 4. This CDR3 is built from 13 residues. Germline CDR1 and CDR2: DFQATT and SNEGSKA (reference sequence). The CDR3 nucleotides are TGCAGTGAGGGGACTAGAACCTACAATGAGCAGTTCTTC. It encodes CSEGTRTYNEQFF.

V usage is TRBV14 and J usage is TRBJ1-3; 7 bases are a match to TRBD1. The CDR3 has 16 amino acids. Trimming at V came to 8 bases and at J to 7 bases, leaving 17 bases not matched to a gene. CDR1 is SGHDN and CDR2 is FVKESK in the germline V gene. The CDR3 reads CASGRTRTGAGNTIYF. CDR3 sequence (DNA): TGTGCCAGCGGGCGAACGAGAACAGGGGCCGGGAACACCATATATTTT. The whole variable domain, remainder taken from reference TRBV14 and TRBJ1-3, is EAGVTQFPSHSVIEKGQTVTLRCDPISGHDNLYWYRRVMGKEIKFLLHFVKESKQDESGMPNNRFLAERTGGTYSTLKVQPAELEDSGVYFCASGRTRTGAGNTIYFGEGSWLTVV.